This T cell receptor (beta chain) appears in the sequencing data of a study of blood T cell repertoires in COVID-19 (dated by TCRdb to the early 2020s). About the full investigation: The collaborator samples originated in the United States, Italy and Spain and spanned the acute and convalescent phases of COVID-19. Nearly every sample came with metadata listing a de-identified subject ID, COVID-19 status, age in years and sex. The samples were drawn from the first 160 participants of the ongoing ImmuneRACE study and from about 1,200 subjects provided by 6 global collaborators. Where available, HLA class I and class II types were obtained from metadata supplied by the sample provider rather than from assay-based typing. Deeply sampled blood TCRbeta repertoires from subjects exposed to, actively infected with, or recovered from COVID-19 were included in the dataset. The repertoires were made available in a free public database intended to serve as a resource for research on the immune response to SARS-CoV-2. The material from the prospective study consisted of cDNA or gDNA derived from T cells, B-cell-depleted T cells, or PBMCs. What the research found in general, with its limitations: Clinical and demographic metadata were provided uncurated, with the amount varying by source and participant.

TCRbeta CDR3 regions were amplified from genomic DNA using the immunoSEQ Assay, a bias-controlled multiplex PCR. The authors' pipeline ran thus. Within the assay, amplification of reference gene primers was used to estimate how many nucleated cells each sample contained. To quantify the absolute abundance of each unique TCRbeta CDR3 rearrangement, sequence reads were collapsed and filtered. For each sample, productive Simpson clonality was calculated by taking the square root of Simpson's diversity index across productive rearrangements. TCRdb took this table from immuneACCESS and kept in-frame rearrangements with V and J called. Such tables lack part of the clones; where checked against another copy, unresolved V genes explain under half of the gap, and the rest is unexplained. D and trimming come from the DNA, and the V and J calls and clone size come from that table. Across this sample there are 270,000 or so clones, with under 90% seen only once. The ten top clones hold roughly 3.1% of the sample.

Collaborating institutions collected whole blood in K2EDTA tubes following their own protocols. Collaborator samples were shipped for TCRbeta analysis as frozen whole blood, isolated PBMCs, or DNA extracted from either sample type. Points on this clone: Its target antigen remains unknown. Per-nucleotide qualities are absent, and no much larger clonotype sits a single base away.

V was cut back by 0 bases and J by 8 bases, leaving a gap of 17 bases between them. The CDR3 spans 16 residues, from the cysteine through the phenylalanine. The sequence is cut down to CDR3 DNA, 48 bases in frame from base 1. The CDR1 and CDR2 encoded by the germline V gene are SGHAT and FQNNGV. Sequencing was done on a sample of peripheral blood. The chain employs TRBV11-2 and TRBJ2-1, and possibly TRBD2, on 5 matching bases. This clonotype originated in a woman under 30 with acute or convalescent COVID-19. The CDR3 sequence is CASSLDPQMWRDEQFF. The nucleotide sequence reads TGTGCCAGCAGCTTAGATCCACAAATGTGGCGGGATGAGCAGTTCTTC. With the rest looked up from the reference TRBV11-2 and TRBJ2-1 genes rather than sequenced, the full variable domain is EAGVAQSPRYKIIEKRQSVAFWCNPISGHATLYWYQQILGQGPKLLIQFQNNGVVDDSQLPKDRFSAERLKGVDSTLKIQPAKLEDSAVYLCASSLDPQMWRDEQFFGPGTRLTVL.